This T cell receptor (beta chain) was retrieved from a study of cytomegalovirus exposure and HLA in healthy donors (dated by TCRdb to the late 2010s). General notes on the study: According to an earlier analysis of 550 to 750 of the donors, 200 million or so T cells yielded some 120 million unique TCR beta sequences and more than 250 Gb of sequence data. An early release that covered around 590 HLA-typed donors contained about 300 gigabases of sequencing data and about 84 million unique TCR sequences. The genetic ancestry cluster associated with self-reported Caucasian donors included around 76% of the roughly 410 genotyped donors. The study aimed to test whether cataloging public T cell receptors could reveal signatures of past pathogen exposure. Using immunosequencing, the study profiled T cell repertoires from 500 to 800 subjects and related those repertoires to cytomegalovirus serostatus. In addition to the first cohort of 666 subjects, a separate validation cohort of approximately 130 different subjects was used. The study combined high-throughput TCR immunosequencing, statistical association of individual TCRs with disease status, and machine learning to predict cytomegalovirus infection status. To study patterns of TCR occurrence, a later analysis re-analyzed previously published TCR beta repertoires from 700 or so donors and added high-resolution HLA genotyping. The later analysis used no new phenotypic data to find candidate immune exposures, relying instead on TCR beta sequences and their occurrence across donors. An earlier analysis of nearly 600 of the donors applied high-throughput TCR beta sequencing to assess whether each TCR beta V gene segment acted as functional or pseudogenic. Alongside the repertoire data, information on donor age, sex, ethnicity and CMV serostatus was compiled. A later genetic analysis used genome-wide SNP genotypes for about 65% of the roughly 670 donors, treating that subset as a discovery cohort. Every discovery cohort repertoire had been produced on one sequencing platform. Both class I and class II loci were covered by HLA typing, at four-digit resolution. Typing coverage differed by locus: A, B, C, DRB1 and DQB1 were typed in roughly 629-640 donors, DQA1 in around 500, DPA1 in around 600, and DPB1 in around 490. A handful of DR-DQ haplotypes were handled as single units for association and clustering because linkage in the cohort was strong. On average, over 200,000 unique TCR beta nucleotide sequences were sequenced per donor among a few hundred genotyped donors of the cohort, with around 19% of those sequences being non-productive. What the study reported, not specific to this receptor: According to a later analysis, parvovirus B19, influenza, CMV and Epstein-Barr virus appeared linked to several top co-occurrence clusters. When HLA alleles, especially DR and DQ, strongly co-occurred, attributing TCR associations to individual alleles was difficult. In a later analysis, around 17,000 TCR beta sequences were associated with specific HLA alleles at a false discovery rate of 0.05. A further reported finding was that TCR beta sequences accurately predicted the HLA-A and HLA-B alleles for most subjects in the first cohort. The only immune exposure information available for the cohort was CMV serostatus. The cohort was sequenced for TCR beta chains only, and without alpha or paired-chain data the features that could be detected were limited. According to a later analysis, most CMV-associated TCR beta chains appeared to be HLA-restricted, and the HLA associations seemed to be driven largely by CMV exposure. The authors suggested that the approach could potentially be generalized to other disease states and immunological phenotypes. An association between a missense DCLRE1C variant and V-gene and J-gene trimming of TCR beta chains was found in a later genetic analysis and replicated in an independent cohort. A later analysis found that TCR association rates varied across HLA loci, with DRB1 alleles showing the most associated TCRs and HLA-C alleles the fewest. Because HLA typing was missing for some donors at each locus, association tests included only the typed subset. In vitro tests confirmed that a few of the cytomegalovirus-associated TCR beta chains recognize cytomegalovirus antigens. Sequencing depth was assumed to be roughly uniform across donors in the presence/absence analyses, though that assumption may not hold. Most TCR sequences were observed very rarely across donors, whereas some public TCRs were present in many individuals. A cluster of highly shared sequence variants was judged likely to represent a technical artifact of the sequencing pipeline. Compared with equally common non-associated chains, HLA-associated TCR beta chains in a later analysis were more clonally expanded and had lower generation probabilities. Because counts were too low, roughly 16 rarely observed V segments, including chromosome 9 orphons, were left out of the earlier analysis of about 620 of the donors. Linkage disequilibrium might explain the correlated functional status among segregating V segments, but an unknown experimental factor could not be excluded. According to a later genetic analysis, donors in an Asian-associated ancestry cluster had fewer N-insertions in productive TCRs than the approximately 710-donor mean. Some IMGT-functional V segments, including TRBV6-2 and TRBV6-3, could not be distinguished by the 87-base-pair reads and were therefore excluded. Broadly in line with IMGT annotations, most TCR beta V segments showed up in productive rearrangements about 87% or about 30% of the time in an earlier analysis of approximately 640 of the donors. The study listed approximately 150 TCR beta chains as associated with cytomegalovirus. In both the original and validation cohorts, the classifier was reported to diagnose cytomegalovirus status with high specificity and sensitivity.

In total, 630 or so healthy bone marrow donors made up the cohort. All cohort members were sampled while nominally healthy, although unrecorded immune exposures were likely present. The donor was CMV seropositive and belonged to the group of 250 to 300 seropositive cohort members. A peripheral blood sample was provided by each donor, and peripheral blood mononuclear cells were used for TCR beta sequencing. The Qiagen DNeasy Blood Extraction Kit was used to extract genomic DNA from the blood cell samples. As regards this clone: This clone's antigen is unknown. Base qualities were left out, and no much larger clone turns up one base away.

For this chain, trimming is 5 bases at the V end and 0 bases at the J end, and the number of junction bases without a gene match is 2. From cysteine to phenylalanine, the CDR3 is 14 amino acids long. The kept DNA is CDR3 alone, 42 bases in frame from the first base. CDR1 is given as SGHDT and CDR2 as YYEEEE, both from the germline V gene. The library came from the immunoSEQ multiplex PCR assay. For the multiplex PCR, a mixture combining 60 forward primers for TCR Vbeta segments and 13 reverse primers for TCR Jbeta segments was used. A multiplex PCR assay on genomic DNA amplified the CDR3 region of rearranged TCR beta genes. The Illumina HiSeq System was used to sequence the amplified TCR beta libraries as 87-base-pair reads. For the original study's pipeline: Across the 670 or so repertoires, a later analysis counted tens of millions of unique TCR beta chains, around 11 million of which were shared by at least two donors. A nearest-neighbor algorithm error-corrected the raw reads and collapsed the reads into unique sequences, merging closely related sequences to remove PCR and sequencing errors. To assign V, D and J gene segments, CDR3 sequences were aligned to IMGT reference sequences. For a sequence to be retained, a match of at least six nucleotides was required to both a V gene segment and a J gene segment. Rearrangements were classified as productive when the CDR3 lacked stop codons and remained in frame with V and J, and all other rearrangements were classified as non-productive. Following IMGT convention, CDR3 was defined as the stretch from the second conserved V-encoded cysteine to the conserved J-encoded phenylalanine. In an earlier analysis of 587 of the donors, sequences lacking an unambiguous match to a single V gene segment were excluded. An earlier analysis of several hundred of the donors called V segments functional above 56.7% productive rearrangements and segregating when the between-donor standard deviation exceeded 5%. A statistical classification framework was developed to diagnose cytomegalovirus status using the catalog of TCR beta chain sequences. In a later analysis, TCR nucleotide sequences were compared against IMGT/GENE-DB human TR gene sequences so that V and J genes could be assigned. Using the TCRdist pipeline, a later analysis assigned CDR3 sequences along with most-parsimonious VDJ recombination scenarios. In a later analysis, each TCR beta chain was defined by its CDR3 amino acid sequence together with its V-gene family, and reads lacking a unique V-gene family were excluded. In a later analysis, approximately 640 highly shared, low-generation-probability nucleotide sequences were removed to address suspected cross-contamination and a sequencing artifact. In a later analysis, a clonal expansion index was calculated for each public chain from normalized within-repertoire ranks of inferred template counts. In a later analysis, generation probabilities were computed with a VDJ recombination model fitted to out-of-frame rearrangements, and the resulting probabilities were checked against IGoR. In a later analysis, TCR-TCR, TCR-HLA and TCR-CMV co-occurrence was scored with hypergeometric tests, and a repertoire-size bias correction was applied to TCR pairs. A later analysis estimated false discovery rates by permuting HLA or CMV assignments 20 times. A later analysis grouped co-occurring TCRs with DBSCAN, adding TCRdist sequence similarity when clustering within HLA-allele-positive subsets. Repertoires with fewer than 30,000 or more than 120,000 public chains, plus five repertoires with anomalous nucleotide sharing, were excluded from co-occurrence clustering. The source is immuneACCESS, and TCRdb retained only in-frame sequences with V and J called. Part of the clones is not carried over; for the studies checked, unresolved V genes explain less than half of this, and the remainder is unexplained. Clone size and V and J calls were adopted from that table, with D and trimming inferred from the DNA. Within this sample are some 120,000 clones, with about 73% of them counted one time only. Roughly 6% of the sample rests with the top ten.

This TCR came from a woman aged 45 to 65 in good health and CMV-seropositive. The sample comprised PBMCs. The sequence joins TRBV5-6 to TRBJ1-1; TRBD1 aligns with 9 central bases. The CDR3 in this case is CASRGQGLNTEAFF. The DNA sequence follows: TGTGCCAGCAGGGGACAGGGATTGAACACTGAAGCTTTCTTT.